These 32 T cell receptor beta chains originate from one sample sequenced in a study of blood T cell repertoires in COVID-19. Measured with immunoSEQ multiplex PCR; TCRdb has only the in-frame clones, and not every one. This sample has roughly 56,000 clones, with 85% to 90% found just once. Sequencing input: peripheral blood. The receptors come from a human donor in a cohort sampled during active COVID-19.

The rearrangement uses TRBV5-1 and TRBJ2-4; 7 bases fit TRBD1. V trimming: 3 bases; J trimming: 4 bases; junction bases outside the gene matches: 7. Looked up from germline, CDR1 is SGHRS and CDR2 is YFSETQ. The CDR3 is 15 residues long. The CDR3 bases are TGCGCCAGCAGCTCCGGGACAGCCTTAAAAAACATTCAGTACTTC. The encoded protein is CASSSGTALKNIQYF.

This chain links TRBV4-1 with TRBJ2-3, with a tentative D call TRBD2 (6 bases). There are 19 residues in the CDR3. Trimming removed 6 bases at V and 3 bases at J, with 28 bases between. Per germline, CDR1 MGHRA and CDR2 YSYEKL. CDR3 nucleotides: TGCGCCAGCAGTCCCCGCCCGCTCCCTTGGGGGAGGCCTACAGATACGCAGTATTTT. Protein product: CASSPRPLPWGRPTDTQYF.

The chain carries TRBV29-1 and TRBJ2-4; D gene ambiguous. Germline loops: CDR1 SQVTM, CDR2 ANQGSEA. The ends were cut back, 3 bases at V and 0 bases at J, with 6 bases in the middle. The CDR3 contains 13 residues. CDR3 in amino acids: CSVEAVAKNIQYF. Here the CDR3 DNA reads TGCAGCGTTGAGGCAGTAGCCAAAAACATTCAGTACTTC.

The chain has TRBV3-1 (or the pseudogene TRBV3-2) and TRBJ2-3, with 11 bases lining up with TRBD2. Per the germline V gene, CDR1 is LGHDT and CDR2 is YNNKEL (reference sequence). Germline trimming cut 4 bases from V and 1 base from J; bases unmatched to any gene: 4. There are 16 residues in the CDR3. The DNA for the CDR3 is TGTGCCAGCAGCCTAGTGACTAGCGGGGGCACAGATACGCAGTATTTT. It specifies CASSLVTSGGTDTQYF.

In this sample, this clone turned up once. The genes are TRBV5-1 and TRBJ1-2, with 9 bases aligning to TRBD1. CDR1 and CDR2 (germline): SGHRS, YFSETQ. The ends lost 3 bases at V and 5 bases at J; junction bases unmatched: 5. The length of the CDR3 is 14 residues. The CDR3 loop is CASSSTGTGYGYTF. CDR3 bases: TGCGCCAGCAGCTCGACCGGGACAGGGTATGGCTACACCTTC.

V is TRBV28 and J is TRBJ2-3; 9 bases fit TRBD2. Per the germline V gene, CDR1 is MDHEN and CDR2 is SYDVKM. CDR3 length equals 15 residues. The V and J ends lost 4 bases and 5 bases, in that order; junction bases with no gene match: 7. The CDR3 sequence: CASSSPSGAGDTQYF. The CDR3 DNA reads as TGTGCCAGCAGTTCGCCTAGCGGGGCAGGAGATACGCAGTATTTT.

This sequence joins TRBV3-1 (or the pseudogene TRBV3-2) and TRBJ2-5; 9 bases match TRBD2. V shed 5 bases and J 5 bases; nucleotides not matched to a gene: 6. Germline V gene sequence: CDR1 LGHDT, CDR2 YNNKEL (reference sequence). This CDR3 region has 14 residues. Here the CDR3 reads CASSRGTSRETQYF. The CDR3 nucleotides are TGTGCCAGCAGCAGGGGGACTAGCAGGGAGACCCAGTACTTC.

The genes are TRBV19 and TRBJ1-1; the match to TRBD1 covers 10 bases. CDR1 and CDR2 (germline): LNHDA, SQIVND (reference sequence). V lost 5 bases and J lost 6; bases outside the gene matches: 9. This CDR3 is 15 amino acids long. CDR3 sequence (DNA): TGTGCCAGTAGTTCCGGACAGGGGGGGTTGGCTGAAGCTTTCTTT. Translating gives CASSSGQGGLAEAFF.

The rearrangement links TRBV7-9 to TRBJ2-1; 12 nucleotides match TRBD2. This CDR3 is 19 amino acids long. Unmatched junction bases numbered 11, after V lost 5 bases and J lost 0 bases. Germline V gene lookup returns CDR1 SEHNR and CDR2 FQNEAQ (reference sequence). DNA of the CDR3: TGTGCCAGCAGCCCCCGACTAGCGGGAGAGCTAAACTCCTACAATGAGCAGTTCTTC. This encodes CASSPRLAGELNSYNEQFF.

In this sample, this clone turned up once. This CDR3 reads CASSYTFTGSGNTIYF. CDR3 nucleotides: TGTGCCAGCAGCTATACTTTCACAGGGTCGGGAAACACCATATATTTT. The rearrangement joins TRBV28 to TRBJ1-3; a weak D match, TRBD1 (6 bases). There are 16 residues in the CDR3. Germline CDR1 and CDR2: MDHEN and SYDVKM. Trimming took off 6 bases at V and 4 bases at J, with 19 bases between the two ends. The variable domain in full, completed from reference TRBV28 and TRBJ1-3, reads DVKVTQSSRYLVKRTGEKVFLECVQDMDHENMFWYRQDPGLGLRLIYFSYDVKMKEKGDIPEGYSVSREKKERFSLILESASTNQTSMYLCASSYTFTGSGNTIYFGEGSWLTVV.

The J gene is TRBJ2-2, the V gene TRBV7-9, with D perhaps TRBD1 (5 bases). CDR1 and CDR2 from the germline V gene are SEHNR and FQNEAQ (reference sequence). V was cut by 5 bases and J by 8 bases, with 12 bases left in between. The CDR3 loop spans 13 amino acids. The CDR3 DNA is TGTGCCAGCAGCCTCCGTAGGGGAGGGGAGCTGTTTTTT. Translating it yields CASSLRRGGELFF.

The rearrangement uses TRBV5-4 and TRBJ1-5, with D possibly being TRBD1 (5 bases). The CDR3 length is 13 residues. Trimming took off 2 bases at V and 10 bases at J, with 13 bases between the two ends. The germline gives CDR1 SGHNT, CDR2 YYREEE (reference sequence). The CDR3: CASSLSGQKPQHF. CDR3 DNA: TGTGCCAGCAGCTTATCAGGGCAGAAACCCCAGCATTTT.

The V call is TRBV7-2, the J call TRBJ1-5; the match to TRBD1 covers 11 bases. The trim removed 0 bases at V and 6 bases at J, leaving 4 bases unmatched. Looked up from germline, CDR1 is SGHTA and CDR2 is FQGNSA. CDR3 length equals 16 residues. The CDR3 region is CASSLAGTGGGQPQHF. In DNA, the CDR3 is TGTGCCAGCAGCTTAGCGGGGACAGGGGGTGGTCAGCCCCAGCATTTT.

For this clone: One junction end disagrees with the germline gene, perhaps due to a read error. The rearrangement links TRBV4-2 to TRBJ2-1; 7 bases fit TRBD2. Germline-derived CDR1 and CDR2 are LGHNA and YNFKEQ. The CDR3 runs 15 residues. The CDR3 DNA sequence: TGTGCCAGCAGACAAGTTCTAGCGGCCGGCAATGAGCAGTTCTTC. Translating it yields CASRQVLAAGNEQFF.

CDR3 nucleotide sequence: TGTGCCAGCAGTAAGATGGTGGGGCGGGACTATGAGCAGTTCTTC. Protein: CASSKMVGRDYEQFF. The rearrangement uses TRBV3-1 (or the pseudogene TRBV3-2) and TRBJ2-1; tentative D call: TRBD2 (6 bases). V lost 6 bases and J 8 bases, leaving 20 bases between the germline ends. Germline assignment: CDR1 LGHDT and CDR2 YNNKEL (reference sequence). The CDR3 contains 15 residues.

This rearrangement joins TRBV3-1 (or the pseudogene TRBV3-2) to TRBJ2-7, with D possibly being TRBD2 (5 bases). Per germline, CDR1 LGHDT and CDR2 YNNKEL (reference sequence). The CDR3 contains 17 residues. The ends were cut back, 2 bases at V and 4 bases at J, with 21 bases in the middle. CDR3 sequence (DNA): TGTGCCAGCAGCCAAAAGCCCCCCAGCGGAGGTAATTACGAGCAGTACTTC. It yields the protein CASSQKPPSGGNYEQYF.

This chain links TRBV19 with TRBJ2-5, with 9 bases matching TRBD1. Looked up from germline, CDR1 is LNHDA and CDR2 is SQIVND (reference sequence). J lost 4 bases, V lost 4 bases, and 7 bases had no gene match. This CDR3 spans 15 amino acids. CDR3 sequence: CASSTGTGRGETQYF. The CDR3 coding sequence is TGTGCCAGTAGTACAGGGACAGGGCGCGGAGAGACCCAGTACTTC.

The CDR3 spells CASSPSDTGELFF. The CDR3 DNA reads TGTGCCAGCTCACCATCTGACACCGGGGAGCTGTTTTTT. This chain connects TRBV18 to TRBJ2-2; D uncertain. The CDR3 sequence is 13 residues long. V lost 2 bases to trimming and J lost 3 bases, with 4 bases between them. The germline V gene has CDR1 KGHSH and CDR2 LQKENI.

V is TRBV2 and J is TRBJ2-2; D is unclear. V was clipped by 0 bases and J by 6 bases, with 8 bases between them. Germline V gene data show CDR1 as SNHLY and CDR2 as FYNNEI. This CDR3 has 14 residues. CDR3 DNA sequence: TGTGCCAGCAGTGAAGCGAGGATGGCCGGGGAGCTGTTTTTT. It codes for CASSEARMAGELFF.

This chain joins TRBV9 and TRBJ2-5; TRBD1 matches 7 bases. This CDR3 spans 13 amino acids. The germline V gene has CDR1 SGDLS and CDR2 YYNGEE. Losses at the gene ends were 3 bases for V and 6 bases for J; bases not matched to a gene: 5. CDR3 in DNA: TGTGCCAGCAGCGAGACAGGGAGCAAGACCCAGTACTTC. Its translation: CASSETGSKTQYF.

CDR3 amino acids: CASTESGSLIYEQYF. In nucleotides, the CDR3 is TGTGCCAGCACCGAAAGCGGGAGTCTGATATACGAGCAGTACTTC. This chain uses TRBV6-5 with TRBJ2-7; TRBD2 agrees at 8 bases. The V gene's germline CDR1 is MNHEY and CDR2 SVGAGI. The ends lost 7 bases at V and 4 bases at J; junction bases unmatched: 12. CDR3 length equals 15 residues.

This rearrangement joins TRBV24-1 to TRBJ2-1, with TRBD2 identical over 10 bases. V shed 5 bases and J 10 bases; nucleotides not matched to a gene: 7. The germline CDR1 and CDR2 sequences are KGHDR and SFDVKD. The CDR3 is 14 residues long. This chain's CDR3 is CATSGTSGLREQFF. CDR3 coding DNA: TGTGCCACCAGTGGGACTAGCGGCCTTAGGGAGCAGTTCTTC.

Here the CDR3 DNA reads TGTGCCAGCAGCCAACGAAGGGCCAGCGGATTTCAAGAGACCCAGTACTTC. Translated: CASSQRRASGFQETQYF. This chain uses TRBV14 with TRBJ2-5, with a possible D match to TRBD2 (5 bases). Between the trimmed V and J ends, which lost 2 bases and 2 bases, there was a span of 18 bases. Germline V CDR1 and CDR2: SGHDN, FVKESK. This CDR3 spans 17 amino acids.

The gene calls are TRBV21-1 and TRBJ2-7; TRBD1, the table's D call, was not compared with the DNA. TRBV21-1 constitutes a pseudogene. This CDR3 comprises 16 residues. This CDR3 is CASSKAMKGARGEQYF. The CDR3 bases are TGTGCCAGCAGCAAAGCGATGAAGGGGGCGCGTGGCGAGCAGTACTTC.

V gene TRBV5-1 combines with J gene TRBJ2-1, with TRBD1 matching over 9 bases. Germline-derived CDR1 and CDR2 are SGHRS and YFSETQ. V was clipped by 5 bases and J by 8 bases; unmatched bases: 2. The CDR3 is 12 amino acids. CDR3 coding DNA: TGCGCCAGCAGGGACAGGGGCGATGAGCAGTTCTTC. This translates into CASRDRGDEQFF. Full variable domain (outside the CDR3, taken from reference TRBV5-1 and TRBJ2-1): KAGVTQTPRYLIKTRGQQVTLSCSPISGHRSVSWYQQTPGQGLQFLFEYFSETQRNKGNFPGRFSGRQFSNSRSEMNVSTLELGDSALYLCASRDRGDEQFFGPGTRLTVL.

The chain uses TRBV7-2 and TRBJ2-1, with 9 bases fitting TRBD2. CDR3 size: 14 residues. Germline V lookup: CDR1 SGHTA, CDR2 FQGNSA. The ends lost 5 bases at V and 6 bases at J; junction bases unmatched: 5. The CDR3 nucleotides read TGTGCCAGCAGCCGGCTAGCGGGGATCAATGAGCAGTTCTTC. As protein: CASSRLAGINEQFF.

The chain joins TRBV5-6 to TRBJ2-1; D ambiguous. V was shortened by 4 bases and J by 9 bases, with 8 bases between the two germline ends. This CDR3 is 11 amino acids long. CDR1 SGHDT and CDR2 YYEEEE come from the germline V gene. The CDR3 here is CASSKASEQFF. In DNA, the CDR3 is TGTGCCAGCAGCAAAGCTTCTGAGCAGTTCTTC.

This chain joins TRBV6-6 and TRBJ2-2; the D gene is possibly TRBD2 (5 bases). Germline V gene sequence: CDR1 MNHNY, CDR2 SVGAGI (reference sequence). Trimming cost V 10 bases and J 7 bases, with 22 bases left between them. CDR3 length: 15 amino acids. CDR3 DNA: TGTGCCACAGGTTGGAGACTAACGAGAATCGGGGAGCTGTTTTTT. The encoded protein is CATGWRLTRIGELFF.

The CDR3 region has the DNA TGTGCCAGCAGTCGTCCCGGGACTAGCGGGAGAGGCCAAGAGACCCAGTACTTC. Encoded protein: CASSRPGTSGRGQETQYF. The chain recombines TRBV6-6 with TRBJ2-5; 14 bases are a match to TRBD2. The CDR3 is 18 amino acids. CDR1 and CDR2 from the germline V gene are MNHNY and SVGAGI (reference sequence). With V trimmed by 5 bases and J by 1 base, 9 bases remained unmatched.

This sequence joins TRBV5-1 and TRBJ1-2; D gene unclear. V was pared by 7 bases and J by 3 bases, with 13 bases between. CDR3 length: 13 amino acids. CDR1 and CDR2 (germline): SGHRS, YFSETQ. In nucleotides, the CDR3 is TGCGCCAGCTCCAATGCGGAATACTATGGCTACACCTTC. Protein: CASSNAEYYGYTF. Filled out from reference TRBV5-1 and TRBJ1-2, the complete variable domain reads KAGVTQTPRYLIKTRGQQVTLSCSPISGHRSVSWYQQTPGQGLQFLFEYFSETQRNKGNFPGRFSGRQFSNSRSEMNVSTLELGDSALYLCASSNAEYYGYTFGSGTRLTVV.

The chain uses TRBV7-9 and TRBJ2-7; the match to TRBD1 covers 11 bases. The J segment lost 9 bases and the V segment lost 3 bases, leaving 7 bases of the junction unmatched. Germline CDR1 reads SEHNR; CDR2 reads FQNEAQ (reference sequence). This CDR3 is built from 14 residues. CDR3 sequence reads: CASSLPGQGELQYF. The CDR3 coding sequence is TGTGCCAGCAGCTTGCCGGGACAGGGGGAGCTGCAGTACTTC.

J is TRBJ2-3 and V is TRBV27; 9 bases match TRBD2. The junction had 8 bases not matched to a gene; V was cut back by 6 bases and J by 4 bases. CDR3 length equals 15 residues. CDR1 is MNHEY and CDR2 is SMNVEV in the germline V gene (reference sequence). CDR3 in amino acids: CASSEPLAGSDTQYF. The CDR3 bases are TGTGCCAGCAGCGAACCGCTAGCGGGATCAGATACGCAGTATTTT.